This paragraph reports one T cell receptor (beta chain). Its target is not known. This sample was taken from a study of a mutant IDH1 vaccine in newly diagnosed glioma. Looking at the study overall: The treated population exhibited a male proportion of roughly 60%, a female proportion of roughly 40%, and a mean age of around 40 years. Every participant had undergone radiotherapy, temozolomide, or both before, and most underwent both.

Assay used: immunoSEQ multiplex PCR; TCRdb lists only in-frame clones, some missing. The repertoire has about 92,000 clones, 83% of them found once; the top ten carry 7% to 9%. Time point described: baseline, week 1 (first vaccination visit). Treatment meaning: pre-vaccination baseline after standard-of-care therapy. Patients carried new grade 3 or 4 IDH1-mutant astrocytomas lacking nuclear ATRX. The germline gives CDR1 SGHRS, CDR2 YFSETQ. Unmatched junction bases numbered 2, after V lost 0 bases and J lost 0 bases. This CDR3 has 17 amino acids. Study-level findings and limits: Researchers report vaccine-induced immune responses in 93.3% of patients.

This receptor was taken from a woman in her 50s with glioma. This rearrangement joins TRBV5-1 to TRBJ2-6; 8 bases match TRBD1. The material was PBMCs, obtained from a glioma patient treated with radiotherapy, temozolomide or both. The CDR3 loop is CASSLGTGGSGANVLTF. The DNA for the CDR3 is TGCGCCAGCAGCTTGGGTACAGGGGGCTCTGGGGCCAACGTCCTGACTTTC.